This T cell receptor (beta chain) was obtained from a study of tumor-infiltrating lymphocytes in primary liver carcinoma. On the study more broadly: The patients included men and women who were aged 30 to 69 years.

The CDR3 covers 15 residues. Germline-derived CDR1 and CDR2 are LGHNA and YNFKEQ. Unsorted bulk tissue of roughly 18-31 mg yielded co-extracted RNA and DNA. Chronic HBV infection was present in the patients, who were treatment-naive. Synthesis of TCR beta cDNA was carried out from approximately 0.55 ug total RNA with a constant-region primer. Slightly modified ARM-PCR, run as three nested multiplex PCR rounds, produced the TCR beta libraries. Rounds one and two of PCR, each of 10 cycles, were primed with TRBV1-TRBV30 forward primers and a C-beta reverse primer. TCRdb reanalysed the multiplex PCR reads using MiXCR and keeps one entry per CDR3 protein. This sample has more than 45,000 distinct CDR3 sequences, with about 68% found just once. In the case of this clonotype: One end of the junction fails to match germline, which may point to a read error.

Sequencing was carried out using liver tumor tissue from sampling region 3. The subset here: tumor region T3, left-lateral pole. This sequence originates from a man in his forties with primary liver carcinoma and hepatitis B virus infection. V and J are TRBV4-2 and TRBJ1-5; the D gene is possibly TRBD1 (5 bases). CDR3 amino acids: CASGQDWGSDQPQHF. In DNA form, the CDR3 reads TGTGCCAGCGGCCAAGATTGGGGGAGCGATCAGCCCCAGCATTTT.